These 29 T cell receptor beta chains originate from one sample sequenced in a study of blood T cell repertoires in COVID-19. Clones were read by immunoSEQ multiplex PCR, and TCRdb kept only the in-frame ones, dropping some. The sample includes more than 80,000 clones, around 85% seen only once; the top ten take roughly 18%. The source material was peripheral blood. These TCRs come from an older woman with COVID-19, enrolled during active disease.

The rearrangement links TRBV12-3 or TRBV12-4 to TRBJ1-1; D gene ambiguous. The CDR3 totals 13 residues. The ends were cut back, 7 bases at V and 8 bases at J, with 17 bases in the middle. CDR3 sequence reads: CASTPRGNGEAFF. The CDR3 bases are TGTGCCAGCACCCCTCGAGGGAATGGGGAAGCTTTCTTT.

This clone was detected only once. The chain links TRBV19 to TRBJ2-1; 8 positions match TRBD1. Germline loops: CDR1 LNHDA, CDR2 SQIVND (reference sequence). The CDR3 runs to 14 residues. V shed 5 bases, J shed 6 bases, and the junction held 6 bases outside the gene matches. CDR3 in DNA: TGTGCCAGTAGTCCGGCGGACAGGGCCAATGAGCAGTTCTTC. Residues: CASSPADRANEQFF.

This chain joins TRBV7-6 and TRBJ1-6; a possible D gene is TRBD1 (6 bases). Trimming took 6 bases from V and 8 from J, leaving 14 bases between them. CDR1 is SGHVS and CDR2 is FNYEAQ in the germline V gene. The CDR3 extends over 14 amino acids. CDR3 sequence: CASSSQGADSPLHF. CDR3 nucleotides: TGTGCCAGCAGTTCACAGGGCGCGGATTCACCCCTCCACTTT.

The chain links TRBV7-2 to TRBJ1-4; D is perhaps TRBD1 (6 bases). CDR1 is SGHTA, CDR2 FQGNSA, per germline. This CDR3 is 14 amino acids long. The ends were cut back, 8 bases at V and 6 bases at J, with 16 bases in the middle. The CDR3 loop is CASVPRGGYEKLFF. The CDR3 nucleotides are TGTGCCAGCGTCCCTCGGGGGGGCTATGAAAAACTGTTTTTT.

The gene calls are TRBV15 and TRBJ2-5; D perhaps matches TRBD2 (6 bases). The CDR3 length is 16 residues. Germline CDR1 LNHNV, CDR2 YYDKDF (reference sequence). V lost 1 base and J lost 4, with 16 bases in between. CDR3 sequence reads: CATSRGGLAIGETQYF. CDR3 bases: TGTGCCACCAGCAGAGGCGGTCTAGCGATTGGAGAGACCCAGTACTTC.

The gene calls are TRBV2 and TRBJ2-1; the D gene is possibly TRBD1 (6 bases). CDR3 length: 15 amino acids. The germline CDR1 and CDR2 sequences are SNHLY and FYNNEI. Trimming left V 6 bases short and J 5 bases short, with 17 bases between. The CDR3 protein is CASRGAWVLDNEQFF. The CDR3 coding sequence is TGTGCCAGCAGGGGGGCTTGGGTTCTGGACAATGAGCAGTTCTTC.

In its sample, this clone was seen a few times. This chain connects TRBV2 to TRBJ1-5; TRBD1 aligns across 9 bases. Germline loops: CDR1 SNHLY, CDR2 FYNNEI. Germline trimming cut 7 bases from V and 5 bases from J; bases unmatched to any gene: 6. This CDR3 spans 14 amino acids. The CDR3 nucleotides read TGTGCCAGCACACCACAGGGGGCAGATCAGCCCCAGCATTTT. Translating gives CASTPQGADQPQHF.

This clone was seen only a few times. The V call is TRBV3-1 (or the pseudogene TRBV3-2), the J call TRBJ1-2, with 9 bases matching TRBD1. Looked up from germline, CDR1 is LGHDT and CDR2 is YNNKEL (reference sequence). The CDR3 runs to 18 residues. Trimming at V came to 1 base and at J to 3 bases, leaving 12 bases not matched to a gene. As DNA, the CDR3 is TGTGCCAGCAGCCAAGTCTTGGGGACAGGGATGTACGACTATGGCTACACCTTC. It encodes CASSQVLGTGMYDYGYTF.

The chain recombines TRBV5-4 with TRBJ2-7, with D possibly matching TRBD1 (5 bases). The ends were cut back, 0 bases at V and 1 base at J, with 5 bases in the middle. Germline lookup yields CDR1 SGHNT and CDR2 YYREEE (reference sequence). The CDR3 sequence is 13 residues long. CDR3 in DNA: TGTGCCAGCAGCTTGGAGGGGTCCTACGAGCAGTACTTC. It translates to CASSLEGSYEQYF.

In its sample, this clone was seen a few times. V and J are TRBV23-1 and TRBJ1-1; 9 bases are shared with TRBD1. TRBV23-1 is given ORF status, its function remaining uncertain. This CDR3 has 17 amino acids. Losses at the gene ends were 4 bases for V and 6 bases for J; bases not matched to a gene: 15. CDR3 sequence: CASSPHGGRDRVAEAFF. In DNA, the CDR3 is TGCGCCAGCAGTCCCCACGGGGGAAGGGACAGGGTCGCTGAAGCTTTCTTT.

The chain has TRBV3-1 (or the pseudogene TRBV3-2) and TRBJ2-5; TRBD2 is a possible D gene (5 bases). CDR1 is LGHDT and CDR2 is YNNKEL in the germline V gene (reference sequence). The CDR3 has 12 amino acids. Trimming cost V 4 bases and J 7 bases, with 10 bases left between them. The CDR3 bases are TGTGCCAGCAGCCTCGGAGAGGGGACCCAGTACTTC. Translating it yields CASSLGEGTQYF.

The chain couples TRBV2 to TRBJ1-5, with D hard to call. The V and J ends lost 5 bases and 10 bases respectively, with 21 bases between them. The germline CDR1 and CDR2 sequences are SNHLY and FYNNEI. This CDR3 is built from 15 residues. CDR3 sequence: CASSLAVRSVFPQHF. The CDR3 nucleotides are TGTGCCAGCAGTCTCGCAGTCCGTTCAGTTTTTCCCCAGCATTTT. Filled out from reference TRBV2 and TRBJ1-5, the complete variable domain reads EPEVTQTPSHQVTQMGQEVILRCVPISNHLYFYWYRQILGQKVEFLVSFYNNEISEKSEIFDDQFSVERPDGSNFTLKIRSTKLEDSAMYFCASSLAVRSVFPQHFGDGTRLSIL.

This sequence joins TRBV5-4 and TRBJ2-3; D may be TRBD1 (6 bases). Deletions cut 2 bases from V and 4 bases from J, with 8 bases between. Germline-derived CDR1 and CDR2 are SGHNT and YYREEE (reference sequence). The CDR3 extends over 13 amino acids. The CDR3 reads CASSLQGPDTQYF. For the CDR3, the DNA is TGTGCCAGCAGCTTACAGGGCCCAGATACGCAGTATTTT.

The V and J genes are TRBV6-5 and TRBJ1-6, with a weak D call TRBD1 (5 bases). This CDR3 has 14 amino acids. Germline V gives CDR1 MNHEY, CDR2 SVGAGI. Between the trimmed V and J ends, which lost 2 bases and 7 bases, there was a span of 9 bases. The CDR3 here is CASSYGASNSPLHF. The CDR3 DNA sequence: TGTGCCAGCAGTTACGGGGCATCGAATTCACCCCTCCACTTT.

The V gene is TRBV10-3, the J gene TRBJ2-3; D might be TRBD1 (6 bases). CDR1 ENHRY and CDR2 SYGVKD come from the germline V gene. V was clipped by 6 bases and J by 5 bases, with 12 bases between them. The CDR3 has 13 amino acids. The CDR3 coding sequence is TGTGCCATCAGCCCAGGGGCTGGAGATACGCAGTATTTT. Amino acid sequence: CAISPGAGDTQYF.

This chain uses TRBV10-2 with TRBJ1-2; D is possibly TRBD1 (6 bases). Between the trimmed V and J ends, which lost 6 bases and 3 bases, there was a span of 11 bases. The CDR3 extends over 13 amino acids. Germline CDR1 is WSHSY and CDR2 is SAAADI. CDR3 DNA sequence: TGCGCCAGCAGCGAACAGGGTGACTATGGCTACACCTTC. This sequence encodes CASSEQGDYGYTF.

The CDR3 nucleotides read TGTGCCAGCAGTTTCGGGGAAAGAGAGACCCAGTACTTC. Translating it yields CASSFGERETQYF. The V and J genes are TRBV12-3 or TRBV12-4 and TRBJ2-5; D perhaps matches TRBD2 (5 bases). Deletions cut 3 bases from V and 4 bases from J, with 9 bases between. The CDR3 covers 13 residues.

The J gene is TRBJ1-6, the V gene TRBV15, with D possibly matching TRBD1 (6 bases). The germline CDR1 and CDR2 sequences are LNHNV and YYDKDF (reference sequence). V lost 4 bases to trimming and J lost 0 bases, with 13 bases between them. CDR3 length: 17 residues. In nucleotides, the CDR3 is TGTGCCACCAGCACCCCGCAGGGGAGCTCCTATAATTCACCCCTCCACTTT. Its protein product is CATSTPQGSSYNSPLHF.

This chain joins TRBV19 and TRBJ1-2, with D unclear. The CDR3 extends over 14 amino acids. Germline CDR1 is LNHDA and CDR2 is SQIVND (reference sequence). V was trimmed by 7 bases and J by 0 bases, leaving 12 bases between them. The CDR3 DNA is TGTGCCAGTAAGGAGGGAGTTACTAACTATGGCTACACCTTC. Its translation is CASKEGVTNYGYTF.

The chain recombines TRBV10-3 with TRBJ1-2; TRBD1 is a possible D gene (5 bases). The CDR3 has 15 residues. Germline CDR1 reads ENHRY; CDR2 reads SYGVKD. Trimming shortened V by 3 bases and J by 3 bases, and 14 bases separated the two germline ends. CDR3 in DNA: TGTGCCATCAGTGATTTTGGGACTCCTTACTATGGCTACACCTTC. This codes for CAISDFGTPYYGYTF.

V and J are TRBV30 and TRBJ1-4; the match to TRBD1 covers 7 bases. V lost 2 bases, J lost 8 bases, and 8 bases stayed unmatched. The germline gives CDR1 GTSNPN, CDR2 SVGIG (reference sequence). CDR3 size: 14 residues. The CDR3 region is CAWSTRQGKEKLFF. CDR3 coding DNA: TGTGCCTGGAGTACCCGACAGGGTAAAGAAAAACTGTTTTTT.

The chain uses TRBV20-1 and TRBJ1-1; D possibly corresponds to TRBD1 (6 bases). Trimming removed 6 bases at V and 5 bases at J, with 10 bases between. Germline CDR1 DFQATT, CDR2 SNEGSKA (reference sequence). This CDR3 is 11 amino acids long. CDR3: CSAATGTEAFF. CDR3 coding DNA: TGCAGTGCGGCAACAGGGACTGAAGCTTTCTTT.

The chain combines TRBV7-3 with TRBJ2-3, with D tentatively TRBD1 (6 bases). Germline values: CDR1 SGHTA, CDR2 FQGTGA. The CDR3 contains 13 residues. Trimming pared 5 bases from V and 2 bases from J, leaving 8 bases between. The CDR3 here is CASSGGPTDTQYF. Written as DNA, the CDR3 is TGTGCCAGCAGCGGGGGCCCCACAGATACGCAGTATTTT. Together with reference TRBV7-3 and TRBJ2-3, the CDR3 gives the full variable domain: GAGVSQTPSNKVTEKGKYVELRCDPISGHTALYWYRQSLGQGPEFLIYFQGTGAADDSGLPNDRFFAVRPEGSVSTLKIQRTERGDSAVYLCASSGGPTDTQYFGPGTRLTVL.

This chain links TRBV7-2 with TRBJ2-7; D unresolved. The CDR3 is 14 amino acids. In germline, CDR1 is SGHTA, CDR2 FQGNSA. The V end was cut by 5 bases, the J end by 2 bases, with 13 bases between. Here the CDR3 DNA reads TGTGCCAGCAGCGCCGCCGTTGGGCCCTACGAGCAGTACTTC. The encoded protein is CASSAAVGPYEQYF. The full variable domain, in which reference TRBV7-2 and TRBJ2-7 provide the parts outside the CDR3, is GAGVSQSPSNKVTEKGKDVELRCDPISGHTALYWYRQSLGQGLEFLIYFQGNSAPDKSGLPSDRFSAERTGGSVSTLTIQRTQQEDSAVYLCASSAAVGPYEQYFGPGTRLTVT.

This rearrangement joins TRBV5-1 to TRBJ2-7, with 9 bases that match TRBD1. CDR1 and CDR2 from the germline V gene are SGHRS and YFSETQ. The CDR3 extends over 17 amino acids. The V and J ends lost 4 bases and 4 bases, in that order; junction bases with no gene match: 15. The CDR3 DNA is TGCGCCAGCAGCCCTCGCCGGGACAGGGCTCGGGGATACGAGCAGTACTTC. The encoded protein is CASSPRRDRARGYEQYF.

J is TRBJ2-3 and V is TRBV6-5, with TRBD1 as a possible D gene (5 bases). The CDR3 spans 16 residues. V lost 0 bases, J lost 2 bases, and 12 bases lay in between. Germline loops: CDR1 MNHEY, CDR2 SVGAGI. In nucleotides, the CDR3 is TGTGCCAGCAGTTACTCGACAGTACCTACCACAGATACGCAGTATTTT. The encoded protein is CASSYSTVPTTDTQYF.

The genes are TRBV9 and TRBJ1-2; a weak D match, TRBD1 (5 bases). Trimming took off 3 bases at V and 3 bases at J, with 15 bases between the two ends. There are 15 residues in the CDR3. Germline CDR1 is SGDLS and CDR2 is YYNGEE. CDR3: CASSAGGTDHYGYTF. The DNA of the CDR3 is TGTGCCAGCAGCGCGGGGGGGACGGACCACTATGGCTACACCTTC.

The chain carries TRBV28 and TRBJ1-1, with D hard to call. The germline V and J ends were trimmed by 7 bases and 2 bases, with 5 bases remaining between them. Germline CDR1 reads MDHEN; CDR2 reads SYDVKM. This CDR3 comprises 11 residues. CDR3 in amino acids: CASTRNTEAFF. The CDR3 nucleotides read TGTGCCAGCACCAGAAACACTGAAGCTTTCTTT.

The chain combines TRBV9 with TRBJ2-3; D is ambiguous. Germline-derived CDR1 and CDR2 are SGDLS and YYNGEE. V lost 5 bases and J lost 6, with 19 bases in between. The CDR3 covers 15 residues. As DNA, the CDR3 is TGTGCCAGCAGTCCTCCTCGATCCCCCGCGGATACGCAGTATTTT. This codes for CASSPPRSPADTQYF.